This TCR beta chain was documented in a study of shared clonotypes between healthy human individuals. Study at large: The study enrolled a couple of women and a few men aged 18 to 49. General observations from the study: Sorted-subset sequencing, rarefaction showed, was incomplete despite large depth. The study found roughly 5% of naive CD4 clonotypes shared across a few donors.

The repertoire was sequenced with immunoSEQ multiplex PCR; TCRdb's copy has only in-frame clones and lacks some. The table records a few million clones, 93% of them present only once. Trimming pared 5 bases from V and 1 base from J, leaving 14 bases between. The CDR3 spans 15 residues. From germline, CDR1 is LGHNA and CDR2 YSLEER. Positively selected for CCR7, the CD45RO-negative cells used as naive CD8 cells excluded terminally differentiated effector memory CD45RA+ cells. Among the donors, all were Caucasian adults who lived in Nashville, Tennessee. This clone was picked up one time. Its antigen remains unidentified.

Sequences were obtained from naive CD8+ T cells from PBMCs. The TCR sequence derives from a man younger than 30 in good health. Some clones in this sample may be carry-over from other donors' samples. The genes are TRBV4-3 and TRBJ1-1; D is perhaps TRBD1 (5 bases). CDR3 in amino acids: CASSVLGGGNTEAFF. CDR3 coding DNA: TGCGCCAGCAGCGTACTTGGGGGGGGGAACACTGAAGCTTTCTTT.